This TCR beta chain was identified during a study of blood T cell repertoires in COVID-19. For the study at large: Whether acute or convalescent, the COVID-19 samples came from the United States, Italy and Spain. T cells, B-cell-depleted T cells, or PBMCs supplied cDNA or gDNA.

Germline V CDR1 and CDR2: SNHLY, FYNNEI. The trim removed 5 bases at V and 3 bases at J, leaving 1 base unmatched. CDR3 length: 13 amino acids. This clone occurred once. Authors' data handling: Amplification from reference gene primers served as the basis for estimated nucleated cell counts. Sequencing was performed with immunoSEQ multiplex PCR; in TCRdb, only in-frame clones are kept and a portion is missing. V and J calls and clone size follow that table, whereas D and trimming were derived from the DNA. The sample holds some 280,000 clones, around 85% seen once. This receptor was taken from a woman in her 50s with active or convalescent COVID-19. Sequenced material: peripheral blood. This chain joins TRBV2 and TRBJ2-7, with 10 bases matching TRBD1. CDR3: CASSWDRGYEQYF. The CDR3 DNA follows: TGTGCCAGCAGTTGGGACAGGGGCTACGAGCAGTACTTC. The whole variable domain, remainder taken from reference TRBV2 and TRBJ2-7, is EPEVTQTPSHQVTQMGQEVILRCVPISNHLYFYWYRQILGQKVEFLVSFYNNEISEKSEIFDDQFSVERPDGSNFTLKIRSTKLEDSAMYFCASSWDRGYEQYFGPGTRLTVT.